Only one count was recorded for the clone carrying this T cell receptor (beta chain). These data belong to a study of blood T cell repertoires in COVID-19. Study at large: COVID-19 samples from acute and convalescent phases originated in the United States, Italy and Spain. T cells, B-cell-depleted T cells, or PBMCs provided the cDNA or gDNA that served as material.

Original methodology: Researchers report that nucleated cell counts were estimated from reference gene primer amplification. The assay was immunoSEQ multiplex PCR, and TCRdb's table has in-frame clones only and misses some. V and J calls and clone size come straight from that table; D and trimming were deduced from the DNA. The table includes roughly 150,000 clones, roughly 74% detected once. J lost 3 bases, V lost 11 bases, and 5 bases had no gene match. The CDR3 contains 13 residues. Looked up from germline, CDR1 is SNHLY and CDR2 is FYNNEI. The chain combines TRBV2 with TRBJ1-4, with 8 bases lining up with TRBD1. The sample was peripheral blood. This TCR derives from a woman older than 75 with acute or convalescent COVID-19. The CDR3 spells CAGMTGANEKLFF. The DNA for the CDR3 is TGTGCCGGCATGACAGGGGCTAATGAAAAACTGTTTTTT.